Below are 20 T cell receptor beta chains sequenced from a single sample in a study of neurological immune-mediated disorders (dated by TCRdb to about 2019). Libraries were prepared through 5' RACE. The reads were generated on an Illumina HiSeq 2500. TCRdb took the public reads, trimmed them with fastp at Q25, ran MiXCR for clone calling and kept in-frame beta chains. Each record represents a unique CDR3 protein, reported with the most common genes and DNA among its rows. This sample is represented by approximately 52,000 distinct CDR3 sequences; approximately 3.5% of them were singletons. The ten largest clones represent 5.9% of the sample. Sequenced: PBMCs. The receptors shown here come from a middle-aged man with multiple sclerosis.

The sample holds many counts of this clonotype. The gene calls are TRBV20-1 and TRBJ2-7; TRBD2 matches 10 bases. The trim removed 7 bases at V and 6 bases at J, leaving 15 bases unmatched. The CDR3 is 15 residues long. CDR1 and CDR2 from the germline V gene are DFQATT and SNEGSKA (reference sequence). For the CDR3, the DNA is TGCAGTGTTGGACGGACTAGCGGTCCCCGGGGCGAGCAGTACTTC. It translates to CSVGRTSGPRGEQYF.

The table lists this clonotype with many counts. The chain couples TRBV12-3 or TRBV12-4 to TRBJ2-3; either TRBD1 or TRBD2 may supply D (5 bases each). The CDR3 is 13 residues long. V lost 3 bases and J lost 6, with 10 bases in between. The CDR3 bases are TGTGCCAGCAGTTTTGGGGGAGCGGATACGCAGTATTTT. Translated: CASSFGGADTQYF.

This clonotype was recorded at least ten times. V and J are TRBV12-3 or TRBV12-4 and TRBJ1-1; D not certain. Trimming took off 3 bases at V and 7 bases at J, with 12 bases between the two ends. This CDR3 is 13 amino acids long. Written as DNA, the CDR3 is TGTGCCAGCAGTTTTCCGGGGAGCCTTGAAGCTTTCTTT. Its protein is CASSFPGSLEAFF.

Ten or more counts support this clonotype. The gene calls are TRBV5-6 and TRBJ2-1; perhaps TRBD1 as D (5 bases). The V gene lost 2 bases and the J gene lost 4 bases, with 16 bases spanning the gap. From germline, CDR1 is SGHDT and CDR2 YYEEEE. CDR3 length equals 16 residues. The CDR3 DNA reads TGTGCCAGCAGCTTAGGTGATCAGGGATCGTACAATGAGCAGTTCTTC. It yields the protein CASSLGDQGSYNEQFF.

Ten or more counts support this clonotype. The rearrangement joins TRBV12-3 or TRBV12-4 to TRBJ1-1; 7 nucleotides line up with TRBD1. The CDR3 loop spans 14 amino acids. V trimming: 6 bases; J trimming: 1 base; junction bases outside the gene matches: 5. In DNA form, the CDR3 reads TGTGCCAGCAGACTGGGACAGTCGAACACTGAAGCTTTCTTT. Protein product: CASRLGQSNTEAFF.

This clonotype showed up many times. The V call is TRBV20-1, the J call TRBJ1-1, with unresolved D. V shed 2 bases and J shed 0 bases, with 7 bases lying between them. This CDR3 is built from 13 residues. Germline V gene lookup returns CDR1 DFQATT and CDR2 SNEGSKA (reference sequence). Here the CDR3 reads CSARSPLNTEAFF. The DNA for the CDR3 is TGCAGTGCTAGATCGCCCTTGAACACTGAAGCTTTCTTT.

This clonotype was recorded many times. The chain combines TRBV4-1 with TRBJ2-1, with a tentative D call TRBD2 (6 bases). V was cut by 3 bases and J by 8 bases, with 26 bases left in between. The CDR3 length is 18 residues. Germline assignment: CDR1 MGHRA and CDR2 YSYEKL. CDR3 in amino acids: CASSQGTRAGTKKDEQFF. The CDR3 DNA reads TGCGCCAGCAGCCAGGGAACCCGGGCGGGGACCAAAAAAGATGAGCAGTTCTTC.

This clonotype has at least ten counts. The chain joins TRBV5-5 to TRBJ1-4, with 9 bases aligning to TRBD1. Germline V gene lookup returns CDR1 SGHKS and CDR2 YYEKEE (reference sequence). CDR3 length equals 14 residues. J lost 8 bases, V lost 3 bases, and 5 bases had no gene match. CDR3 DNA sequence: TGTGCCAGCAGCTCCGGGACAGGGAGGGAAAAACTGTTTTTT. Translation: CASSSGTGREKLFF.

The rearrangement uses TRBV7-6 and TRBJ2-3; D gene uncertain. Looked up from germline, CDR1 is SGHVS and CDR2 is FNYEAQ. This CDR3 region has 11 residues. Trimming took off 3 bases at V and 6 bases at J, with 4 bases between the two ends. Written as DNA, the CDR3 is TGTGCCAGCAGCTTGAAGGATACGCAGTATTTT. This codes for CASSLKDTQYF.

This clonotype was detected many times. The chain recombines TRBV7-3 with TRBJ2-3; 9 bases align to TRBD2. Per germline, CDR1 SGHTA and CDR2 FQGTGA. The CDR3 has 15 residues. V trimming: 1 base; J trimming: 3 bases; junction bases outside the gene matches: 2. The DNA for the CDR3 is TGTGCCAGCAGCTTAAACCTAGCGGGGACAGATACGCAGTATTTT. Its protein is CASSLNLAGTDTQYF.

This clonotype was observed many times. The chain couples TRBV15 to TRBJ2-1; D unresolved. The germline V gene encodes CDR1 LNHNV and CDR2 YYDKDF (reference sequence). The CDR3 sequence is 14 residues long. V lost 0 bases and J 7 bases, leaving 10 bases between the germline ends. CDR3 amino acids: CATSREIGWNEQFF. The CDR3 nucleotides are TGTGCCACCAGCAGAGAAATAGGGTGGAATGAGCAGTTCTTC.

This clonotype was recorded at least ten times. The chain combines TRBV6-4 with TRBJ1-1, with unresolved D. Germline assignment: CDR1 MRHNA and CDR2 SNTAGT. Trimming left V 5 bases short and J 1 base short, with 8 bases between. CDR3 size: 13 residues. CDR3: CASSSTENTEAFF. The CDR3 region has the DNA TGTGCCAGCAGTTCTACGGAGAACACTGAAGCTTTCTTT.

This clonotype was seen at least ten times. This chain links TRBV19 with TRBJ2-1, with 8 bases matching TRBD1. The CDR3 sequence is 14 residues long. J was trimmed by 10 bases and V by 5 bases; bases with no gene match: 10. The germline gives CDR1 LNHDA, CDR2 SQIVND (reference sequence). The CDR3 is CASSARGRSGEQFF. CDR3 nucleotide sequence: TGTGCCAGTAGTGCCAGGGGGCGGTCGGGGGAGCAGTTCTTC. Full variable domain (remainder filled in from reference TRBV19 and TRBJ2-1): DGGITQSPKYLFRKEGQNVTLSCEQNLNHDAMYWYRQDPGQGLRLIYYSQIVNDFQKGDIAEGYSVSREKKESFPLTVTSAQKNPTAFYLCASSARGRSGEQFFGPGTRLTVL.

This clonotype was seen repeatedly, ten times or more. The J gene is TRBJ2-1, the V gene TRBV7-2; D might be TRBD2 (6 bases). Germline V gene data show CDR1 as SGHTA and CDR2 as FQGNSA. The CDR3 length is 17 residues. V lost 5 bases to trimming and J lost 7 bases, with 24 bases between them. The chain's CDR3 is CASSLTVGGTYRNEQFF. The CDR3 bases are TGTGCCAGCAGCCTGACCGTCGGAGGGACTTATCGTAATGAGCAGTTCTTC.

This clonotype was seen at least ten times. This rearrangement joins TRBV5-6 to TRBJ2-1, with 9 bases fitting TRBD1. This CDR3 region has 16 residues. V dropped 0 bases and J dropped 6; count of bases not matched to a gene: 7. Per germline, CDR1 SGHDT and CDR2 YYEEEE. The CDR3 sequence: CASSLVRTGVSNEQFF. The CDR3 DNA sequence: TGTGCCAGCAGCTTGGTGCGGACAGGGGTTTCCAATGAGCAGTTCTTC. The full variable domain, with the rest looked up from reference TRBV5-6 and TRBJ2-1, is DAGVTQSPTHLIKTRGQQVTLRCSPKSGHDTVSWYQQALGQGPQFIFQYYEEEERQRGNFPDRFSGHQFPNYSSELNVNALLLGDSALYLCASSLVRTGVSNEQFFGPGTRLTVL.

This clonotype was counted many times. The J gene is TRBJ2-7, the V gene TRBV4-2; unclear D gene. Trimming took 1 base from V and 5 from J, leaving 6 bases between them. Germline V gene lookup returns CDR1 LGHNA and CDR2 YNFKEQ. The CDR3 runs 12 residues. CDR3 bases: TGTGCCAGCAGCCAAGCGGGCCACGAGCAGTACTTC. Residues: CASSQAGHEQYF.

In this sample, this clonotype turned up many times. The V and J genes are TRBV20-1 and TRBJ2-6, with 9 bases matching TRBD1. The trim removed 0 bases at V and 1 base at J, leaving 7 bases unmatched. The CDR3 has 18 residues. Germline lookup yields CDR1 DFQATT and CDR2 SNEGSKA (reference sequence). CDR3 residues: CSARDVGQGSSGANVLTF. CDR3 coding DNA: TGCAGTGCTAGAGATGTGGGACAGGGATCTTCTGGGGCCAACGTCCTGACTTTC.

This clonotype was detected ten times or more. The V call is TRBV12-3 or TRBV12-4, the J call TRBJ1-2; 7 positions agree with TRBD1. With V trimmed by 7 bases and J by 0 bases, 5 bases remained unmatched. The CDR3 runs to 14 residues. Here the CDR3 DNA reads TGTGCCAGCACCCCGACAGGGTCTAACTATGGCTACACCTTC. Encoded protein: CASTPTGSNYGYTF.

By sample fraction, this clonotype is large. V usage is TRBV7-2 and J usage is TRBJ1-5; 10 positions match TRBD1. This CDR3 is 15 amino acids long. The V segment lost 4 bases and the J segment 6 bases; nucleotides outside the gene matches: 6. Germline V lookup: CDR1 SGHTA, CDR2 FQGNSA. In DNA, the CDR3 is TGTGCCAGCAGCTCCGGGACAGGGGCGGTTCAGCCCCAGCATTTT. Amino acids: CASSSGTGAVQPQHF.

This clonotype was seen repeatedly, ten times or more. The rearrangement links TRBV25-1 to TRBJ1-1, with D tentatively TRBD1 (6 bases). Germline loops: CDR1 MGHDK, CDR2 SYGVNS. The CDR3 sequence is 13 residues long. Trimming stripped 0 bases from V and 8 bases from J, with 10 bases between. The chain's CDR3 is CASSEYVGGEAFF. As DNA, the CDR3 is TGTGCCAGCAGTGAATATGTGGGGGGCGAAGCTTTCTTT. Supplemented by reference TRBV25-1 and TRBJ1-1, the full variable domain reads EADIYQTPRYLVIGTGKKITLECSQTMGHDKMYWYQQDPGMELHLIHYSYGVNSTEKGDLSSESTVSRIRTEHFPLTLESARPSHTSQYLCASSEYVGGEAFFGQGTRLTVV.